One sample yielded the 7 T cell receptor beta chains listed below, sequenced in a study of CD8 T cells in ankylosing spondylitis. Study results and caveats: A TCR beta motif made of about eight highly homologous variants seemed typical of ankylosing spondylitis blood.

Their target antigens are unknown. TCRdb independently ran MiXCR on the 5' RACE reads; one entry per CDR3 protein. Altogether almost 400,000 distinct CDR3 sequences are present, under 25% being singletons, with the ten largest covering approximately 16%. The sequencing input was blood, either unsorted or a sorted T cell fraction (not recorded which). Receptors were obtained from a male donor with ankylosing spondylitis.

The V and J genes are TRBV6-5 and TRBJ1-3, with D unresolved. The CDR3 contains 16 residues. Germline V gene lookup returns CDR1 MNHEY and CDR2 SVGAGI. The ends were cut back, 2 bases at V and 2 bases at J, with 13 bases in the middle. The CDR3 region is CASSYGRLYPGNTIYF. In DNA form, the CDR3 reads TGTGCCAGCAGTTACGGGCGGCTGTACCCTGGAAACACCATATATTTT.

The chain recombines TRBV5-1 with TRBJ2-4; 8 nucleotides agree with TRBD1. Germline-derived CDR1 and CDR2 are SGHRS and YFSETQ. The CDR3 is 14 residues long. The trim removed 5 bases at V and 5 bases at J, leaving 6 bases unmatched. The CDR3 nucleotides are TGCGCCAGCAGACTGGCAGGGGGCGAAAACATTCAGTACTTC. Protein: CASRLAGGENIQYF.

The V call is TRBV11-2, the J call TRBJ2-1, with TRBD1 matching over 11 bases. The trim removed 3 bases at V and 0 bases at J, leaving 7 bases unmatched. The germline gives CDR1 SGHAT, CDR2 FQNNGV. The CDR3 is 18 amino acids. The CDR3 is CASSFRTGGSSSYNEQFF. In nucleotides, the CDR3 is TGTGCCAGCAGCTTTAGGACAGGGGGCAGTAGCTCCTACAATGAGCAGTTCTTC.

This clonotype came up a few times. V gene TRBV29-1 combines with J gene TRBJ2-1; tentatively, D is TRBD1 or TRBD2 (5 bases each). Germline V gene data show CDR1 as SQVTM and CDR2 as ANQGSEA. CDR3 length equals 19 residues. The V gene lost 1 base and the J gene lost 1 base, with 23 bases spanning the gap. CDR3 sequence reads: CSVEAPRAGSLLSYNEQFF. As DNA, the CDR3 is TGCAGCGTTGAAGCCCCCCGTGCAGGGAGCTTACTATCCTACAATGAGCAGTTCTTC.

V gene TRBV4-2 combines with J gene TRBJ2-5, with 8 bases lining up with TRBD2. This CDR3 has 15 residues. The germline V gene has CDR1 LGHNA and CDR2 YNFKEQ. J was trimmed by 0 bases and V by 11 bases; bases with no gene match: 11. CDR3 region: CASVGGSGDQETQYF. The CDR3 region has the DNA TGTGCCTCTGTTGGGGGTAGCGGGGACCAAGAGACCCAGTACTTC.

This clonotype was seen only a few times. The chain links TRBV12-3 or TRBV12-4 to TRBJ1-5, with a weak D call TRBD1 (6 bases). V dropped 7 bases and J dropped 7 bases, with 20 bases sitting between them. CDR3 size: 15 residues. DNA of the CDR3: TGTGCCAGCACATTATATCAGGGGATGGGCCAGCCCCAGCATTTT. Its protein is CASTLYQGMGQPQHF.

This clonotype has a handful of counts. The chain recombines TRBV9 with TRBJ2-1; the match to TRBD2 covers 7 bases. V was pared by 3 bases and J by 3 bases, with 0 bases of the junction left unmatched. The length of the CDR3 is 13 residues. The germline gives CDR1 SGDLS, CDR2 YYNGEE. The CDR3 region is CASSGTSYNEQFF. CDR3 sequence (DNA): TGTGCCAGCAGCGGGACTAGCTACAATGAGCAGTTCTTC.